These 10 T cell receptor beta chains were sequenced from one sample in a study of vaccination effects on CD4 cells after COVID-19. Once cultured for approximately 10 days, the cells underwent separation to obtain CD4+ T cells. Every participant took two doses of the BNT162b2 or mRNA-1273 vaccine. Sequenced by immunoSEQ multiplex PCR; TCRdb stores in-frame clones only, minus some. The table has 60,000 to 80,000 clones, just under 75% seen once; the top ten hold around 2.2%. These receptors' targets are unknown. This specimen was CD4+ T cells from PBMCs cultured without peptide, taken after COVID-19 vaccination. Source of these receptors: a human donor who received a COVID-19 vaccine.

The chain carries TRBV7-9 and TRBJ1-3; 10 nucleotides agree with TRBD1. The CDR3 consists of 18 residues. V trimming: 5 bases; J trimming: 3 bases; junction bases outside the gene matches: 13. Germline assignment: CDR1 SEHNR and CDR2 FQNEAQ (reference sequence). CDR3 sequence (DNA): TGTGCCAGCAGCACCAAAATGCTGACAGGGGGCGGTGGAAACACCATATATTTT. Its translation is CASSTKMLTGGGGNTIYF.

This rearrangement joins TRBV27 to TRBJ1-3; the D is unclear. V lost 3 bases, J lost 2 bases, and 5 bases lay in between. Germline V gives CDR1 MNHEY, CDR2 SMNVEV (reference sequence). CDR3 size: 13 residues. CDR3 coding DNA: TGTGCCAGCAGTTTTCGGGCTGGAAACACCATATATTTT. Amino acid sequence: CASSFRAGNTIYF.

The chain combines TRBV19 with TRBJ1-3; 8 nucleotides match TRBD1. V trimming: 5 bases; J trimming: 0 bases; junction bases outside the gene matches: 6. This CDR3 is 16 amino acids long. Looked up from germline, CDR1 is LNHDA and CDR2 is SQIVND (reference sequence). CDR3 in DNA: TGTGCCAGTAGTCCCCGGACAGGGAGCTCTGGAAACACCATATATTTT. It codes for CASSPRTGSSGNTIYF. The full variable domain, completed using reference TRBV19 and TRBJ1-3, is DGGITQSPKYLFRKEGQNVTLSCEQNLNHDAMYWYRQDPGQGLRLIYYSQIVNDFQKGDIAEGYSVSREKKESFPLTVTSAQKNPTAFYLCASSPRTGSSGNTIYFGEGSWLTVV.

The chain links TRBV2 to TRBJ2-2; D tentatively fits TRBD1 or TRBD2 (5 bases each). The V end was cut by 6 bases, the J end by 7 bases, with 12 bases between. Germline-derived CDR1 and CDR2 are SNHLY and FYNNEI. The CDR3 covers 13 residues. The DNA for the CDR3 is TGTGCCAGCAGCCCAGAGGGGAACGGGGAGCTGTTTTTT. It encodes CASSPEGNGELFF.

The chain is built from TRBV28 and TRBJ1-4; D is unresolved. Germline V lookup: CDR1 MDHEN, CDR2 SYDVKM. The CDR3 sequence is 18 residues long. Trimming removed 1 base from V and 4 bases from J, with 19 bases in between. CDR3 loop: CASSLSVGLGSFNEKLFF. The DNA for the CDR3 is TGTGCCAGCAGTTTATCTGTAGGGTTGGGGAGCTTTAATGAAAAACTGTTTTTT.

This clone was recorded once. The chain joins TRBV7-2 to TRBJ2-6; perhaps TRBD1 as D (5 bases). V lost 1 base, J lost 13 bases, and 8 bases lay in between. The germline gives CDR1 SGHTA, CDR2 FQGNSA. This CDR3 is built from 12 residues. CDR3 bases: TGTGCCAGCAGCTTAGGATACAGGGTCCTGACTTTC. Amino acid sequence: CASSLGYRVLTF.

The chain uses TRBV5-1 and TRBJ2-7; TRBD1 is a possible D gene (5 bases). The CDR3 is 12 amino acids. From germline, CDR1 is SGHRS and CDR2 YFSETQ. Trimming removed 4 bases from V and 6 bases from J, with 11 bases in between. CDR3 sequence: CASSNQGGEQYV. The DNA for the CDR3 is TGCGCCAGCAGCAACCAGGGTGGCGAGCAGTACGTC.

The CDR3 loop is CASSLYVGETQYF. The DNA for the CDR3 is TGTGCCAGCAGCCTTTACGTGGGAGAGACCCAGTACTTC. V and J are TRBV7-3 and TRBJ2-5; no clear D gene. The germline gives CDR1 SGHTA, CDR2 FQGTGA. The CDR3 length is 13 residues. V lost 5 bases to trimming and J lost 4 bases, with 11 bases between them.

The chain carries TRBV19 and TRBJ2-5, with D tentatively TRBD1 or TRBD2 (5 bases each). V was pared by 5 bases and J by 5 bases, with 18 bases between. The CDR3 has 15 amino acids. Germline V CDR1 and CDR2: LNHDA, SQIVND (reference sequence). CDR3 sequence: CASSPGPKRRETQYF. The DNA for the CDR3 is TGTGCCAGTAGTCCGGGGCCCAAGAGGAGGGAGACCCAGTACTTC.

This clone was counted between two and nine times. V and J are TRBV10-1 and TRBJ2-1; D unresolved. Germline CDR1 reads WNHNN; CDR2 reads SYGVQD (reference sequence). The CDR3 contains 13 residues. Trimming stripped 2 bases from V and 3 bases from J, with 5 bases between. The CDR3 nucleotides are TGCGCCAGCAGTGAGACCTTCTACAATGAGCAGTTCTTC. The encoded protein is CASSETFYNEQFF.